Listed below are T cell receptor beta chains from one sample, sequenced in a study of shared clonotypes between healthy human individuals. The data were produced by immunoSEQ multiplex PCR, yet TCRdb's version contains in-frame clones alone and is incomplete. Of about 2 million clones listed, less than 95% are singletons. The sequenced sample consisted of naive CD8+ T cells sorted from blood. The receptors shown here come from a man aged 18 to 30 in good health. The CDR3 runs from the conserved cysteine through the conserved F or W. D genes are given only for firm matches. Clone size, where shown, is once, few, many, or a class for clones that have expanded.

V,size,J,D,CDR3,DNA
TRBV4-3,.,TRBJ2-2,.,CASSQEVWEGAGELFF,TGCGCCAGCAGCCAAGAAGTTTGGGAGGGGGCCGGGGAGCTGTTTTTT
TRBV5-1,.,TRBJ2-3,.,CASSLTGTDTQYF,TGCGCCAGCAGCTTGACGGGCACAGATACGCAGTATTTT
TRBV27,once,TRBJ2-5,.,CASSEGSGVWTGETQYF,TGTGCCAGCTCCGAGGGTAGCGGGGTTTGGACAGGGGAGACCCAGTACTTC
TRBV19,.,TRBJ2-2,.,CASSPRTASNTGELFF,TGTGCCAGTAGTCCCAGGACAGCATCGAACACCGGGGAGCTGTTTTTT
TRBV7-9,.,TRBJ2-3,.,CASSRDIELTDTQYF,TGTGCCAGCAGCCGGGACATAGAACTCACAGATACGCAGTATTTT
TRBV5-1,.,TRBJ1-5,.,CASSEGDVSPLNSNQPQHF,TGCGCCAGCAGCGAGGGTGATGTCAGCCCTCTCAATAGCAATCAGCCCCAGCATTTT
TRBV9,.,TRBJ2-7,TRBD2,CASSVEPGLAWEQYF,TGTGCCAGCAGCGTAGAGCCGGGACTAGCGTGGGAGCAGTACTTC
TRBV6-5,.,TRBJ1-1,.,CASLGGLNTEAFF,TGTGCCAGCCTCGGGGGCCTGAACACTGAAGCTTTCTTT
TRBV5-6,.,TRBJ2-7,TRBD2,CASSSPTSGIYEQYF,TGTGCCAGCAGCTCCCCGACTAGCGGGATCTACGAGCAGTACTTC
TRBV6-1,once,TRBJ2-5,.,CASSLDREETQYF,TGTGCCAGCAGTTTAGACCGAGAAGAGACCCAGTACTTC
TRBV5-6,.,TRBJ2-1,.,CASSLPNGEFNEQFF,TGTGCCAGCAGCTTGCCAAACGGGGAGTTCAATGAGCAGTTCTTC
TRBV4-1,once,TRBJ1-1,.,CASSQEGWGGTEAFF,TGCGCCAGCAGCCAAGAGGGATGGGGGGGCACTGAAGCTTTCTTT
TRBV28,.,TRBJ2-7,TRBD1,CASKEDRGYEQYF,TGTGCCAGCAAAGAAGACAGGGGGTACGAGCAGTACTTC
TRBV6-5,once,TRBJ2-5,.,CASSAGGETQYF,TGTGCCAGCAGTGCCGGTGGGGAGACCCAGTACTTC
TRBV7-9,once,TRBJ1-1,TRBD1,CASTLEGGAMTEAFF,TGTGCCAGCACCCTAGAAGGGGGCGCGATGACTGAAGCTTTCTTT
TRBV28,.,TRBJ1-6,.,CASSLFMDYNSPLHF,TGTGCCAGCAGTTTATTCATGGACTATAATTCACCCCTCCACTTT
TRBV19,.,TRBJ2-3,.,CASSKAGGDTDTQYF,TGTGCCAGTAGTAAGGCGGGCGGTGACACAGATACGCAGTATTTT
TRBV21-1,.,TRBJ2-3,.,CASSKVGTGSSTDTQYF,.
TRBV5-6,.,TRBJ2-2,.,CASSLITGELFF,TGTGCCAGCAGCTTGATCACCGGGGAGCTGTTTTTT
TRBV7-9,.,TRBJ2-1,TRBD2,CASSPRLAGNNEQFF,TGTGCCAGCAGCCCCCGACTAGCGGGAAACAATGAGCAGTTCTTC
TRBV10-3,.,TRBJ1-3,.,CAISEAQARSGNTIYF,TGTGCCATCAGTGAGGCACAGGCCCGCTCTGGAAACACCATATATTTT
TRBV10-2,.,TRBJ2-3,.,CASTRGGPDTQYF,TGCGCCAGCACCCGAGGGGGGCCAGATACGCAGTATTTT
TRBV5-8,.,TRBJ1-5,.,CASSLDASNQPQHF,TGTGCCAGCAGCTTGGACGCAAGCAATCAGCCCCAGCATTTT
TRBV30,.,TRBJ1-3,.,CAWKGLRGNSGNTIYF,TGTGCCTGGAAAGGCCTGAGGGGAAACTCTGGAAACACCATATATTTT
TRBV9,.,TRBJ1-3,.,CASSPRTQGNTIYF,TGTGCCAGCAGCCCGCGGACCCAAGGAAACACCATATATTTT
TRBV6-5,.,TRBJ2-3,TRBD2,CASSYPTSGGLDTQYF,TGTGCCAGCAGTTACCCAACTAGCGGGGGGTTAGATACGCAGTATTTT
TRBV28,.,TRBJ2-2,.,CASSTAGRANTGELFF,TGTGCCAGCAGTACAGCTGGCAGGGCTAACACCGGGGAGCTGTTTTTT
TRBV4-3,.,TRBJ1-6,.,CASSQDGPGGYSPLYF,TGCGCCAGCAGCCAGGACGGGCCTGGCGGGTATTCACCCCTCTACTTT
TRBV5-1,.,TRBJ2-7,.,CASSFGVNYEQYF,TGCGCCAGCAGCTTCGGGGTTAACTACGAGCAGTACTTC
TRBV4-2,.,TRBJ1-1,TRBD1,CASSQEINRGNTEAFF,TGTGCCAGCAGCCAAGAAATCAACAGGGGGAACACTGAAGCTTTCTTT
TRBV5-6,.,TRBJ2-5,.,CASSLTAGLGYQETQYF,TGTGCCAGCAGCTTAACCGCGGGCTTGGGGTACCAAGAGACCCAGTACTTC
TRBV2,.,TRBJ1-4,.,CASSEYRDEKLFF,TGTGCCAGCAGTGAATACAGGGATGAAAAACTGTTTTTT
TRBV16,.,TRBJ2-7,TRBD2,CASSPTSGGTILEQYF,TGTGCCAGCAGCCCGACTAGCGGGGGGACGATCTTGGAGCAGTACTTC
TRBV4-1,.,TRBJ2-1,TRBD2,CASSQTSGSYNEQFF,TGCGCCAGCAGCCAGACTAGCGGGAGTTACAATGAGCAGTTCTTC
TRBV25-1,.,TRBJ1-5,.,CASSGVGSNQPQHF,TGTGCCAGCAGTGGGGTAGGTAGCAATCAGCCCCAGCATTTT
TRBV19,.,TRBJ2-3,TRBD1,CASSTGTVRTDTQYF,TGTGCCAGTAGTACCGGGACAGTTCGCACAGATACGCAGTATTTT
TRBV27,.,TRBJ2-7,.,CASSLYRSYEQYF,TGTGCCAGCAGTTTATACAGATCCTACGAGCAGTACTTC
TRBV6-1,.,TRBJ1-2,.,CASSETLGADLYGYTF,TGTGCCAGCAGCGAAACCCTAGGGGCAGATCTCTATGGCTACACCTTC
TRBV7-2,.,TRBJ2-3,.,CASSPSPDTQYF,TGTGCCAGCAGCCCTTCTCCGGATACGCAGTATTTT
TRBV30,.,TRBJ2-5,.,CAWSLNEETQYF,TGTGCCTGGAGTCTGAACGAAGAGACCCAGTACTTC
TRBV5-1,.,TRBJ2-7,TRBD2,CASSPGGVLVYEQYF,TGCGCCAGCAGCCCCGGGGGGGTCCTTGTTTACGAGCAGTACTTC
TRBV7-9,.,TRBJ2-1,.,CASSPPRGWSSDEQFF,TGTGCCAGCAGCCCACCTCGGGGGTGGTCCTCCGATGAGCAGTTCTTC
TRBV13,.,TRBJ1-4,TRBD1,CASSNTGTGDEKLFF,TGTGCCAGCAGCAACACCGGGACAGGGGATGAAAAACTGTTTTTT
TRBV5-4,.,TRBJ1-1,.,CASSLGGVDTEAFF,TGTGCCAGCAGCTTAGGGGGGGTAGACACTGAAGCTTTCTTT
TRBV27,.,TRBJ1-3,TRBD1,CASSPGTGPSFSGNTIYF,TGTGCCAGCAGTCCAGGGACAGGGCCGTCCTTCTCTGGAAACACCATATATTTT
TRBV2,.,TRBJ2-5,.,CASSENPWGQETQYF,TGTGCCAGCAGCGAAAACCCTTGGGGGCAAGAGACCCAGTACTTC
TRBV7-3,.,TRBJ2-3,TRBD2,CASSVIAGTTDTQYF,TGTGCCAGCAGCGTTATAGCGGGGACAACGGATACGCAGTATTTT
TRBV28,.,TRBJ2-7,.,CASNQTPTYEQYF,TGTGCCAGCAACCAGACACCTACCTACGAGCAGTACTTC
TRBV5-6,.,TRBJ2-7,.,CASSLDPTYEQYF,TGTGCCAGCAGCTTGGACCCGACCTACGAGCAGTACTTC
TRBV19,once,TRBJ1-1,.,CASSMNGGNTEAFF,TGTGCCAGTAGTATGAACGGGGGGAACACTGAAGCTTTCTTT
TRBV11-2,.,TRBJ2-7,.,CASSEQGTGAYEQYF,TGTGCCAGCAGCGAGCAGGGGACGGGAGCTTACGAGCAGTACTTC
TRBV10-2,.,TRBJ2-2,.,CASSDPTGHLNTGELFF,TGCGCCAGCAGTGATCCGACCGGACATTTAAACACCGGGGAGCTGTTTTTT
TRBV6-6,.,TRBJ2-7,TRBD1,CASRVDRAPSYEQYF,TGTGCCAGCAGGGTCGACAGGGCCCCCTCCTACGAGCAGTACTTC
TRBV5-1,.,TRBJ2-7,TRBD1,CASSQGKTGDEQYF,TGCGCCAGCAGCCAAGGGAAGACAGGGGACGAGCAGTACTTC
TRBV2,.,TRBJ2-1,.,CASSEGTESLGNEQFF,TGTGCCAGCAGTGAAGGGACGGAGTCACTTGGGAATGAGCAGTTCTTC